The 19 T cell receptor beta chains listed next were all sequenced from one sample in a study of T cells in Graves' hyperthyroidism and ophthalmopathy. Amplification yielded TCR beta CDR3 regions, with RNA transcripts as the source. A set of HTBI primers served as the primers for a first-round RT-PCR of the TCR CDR3. One entry per CDR3 protein results from TCRdb running MiXCR on the multiplex PCR reads. The sample has nearly 250,000 distinct CDR3 sequences; roughly 15% are singletons. The specimen was blood. These TCRs come from a woman in her late teens or twenties with Graves' ophthalmopathy.

This clonotype occurred many times. This sequence joins TRBV5-1 and TRBJ2-1, with 10 positions matching TRBD2. The CDR3 sequence is 14 residues long. CDR1 is SGHRS and CDR2 is YFSETQ in the germline V gene. Trimming cost V 3 bases and J 5 bases; bases outside gene matches: 2. This CDR3 reads CASSSSGGHNEQFF. For the CDR3, the DNA is TGCGCCAGCAGCTCTAGCGGGGGACACAATGAGCAGTTCTTC. The full variable domain, its missing parts supplied by reference TRBV5-1 and TRBJ2-1, is KAGVTQTPRYLIKTRGQQVTLSCSPISGHRSVSWYQQTPGQGLQFLFEYFSETQRNKGNFPGRFSGRQFSNSRSEMNVSTLELGDSALYLCASSSSGGHNEQFFGPGTRLTVL.

This clonotype appeared many times. This rearrangement joins TRBV7-9 to TRBJ2-5; D gene unclear. Germline loops: CDR1 SEHNR, CDR2 FQNEAQ (reference sequence). With 5 bases removed from V and 1 base from J, the gap between germline ends came to 14 bases. The length of the CDR3 is 15 residues. CDR3: CASSPKRRVQETQYF. The CDR3 nucleotides are TGTGCCAGCAGCCCTAAACGTAGGGTCCAAGAGACCCAGTACTTC.

This sequence joins TRBV28 and TRBJ2-2, with 13 bases lining up with TRBD2. Trimming cost V 6 bases and J 10 bases; bases outside gene matches: 5. CDR1 MDHEN and CDR2 SYDVKM come from the germline V gene. The CDR3 spans 14 residues. CDR3 sequence reads: CASRLAGGFVELFF. The CDR3 DNA is TGTGCCAGCAGACTAGCGGGGGGGTTCGTGGAGCTGTTTTTT.

This clonotype was found many times. This chain joins TRBV7-9 and TRBJ2-3; D unclear. CDR1 is SEHNR, CDR2 FQNEAQ, per germline (reference sequence). Trimming took off 5 bases at V and 4 bases at J, with 31 bases between the two ends. The CDR3 is 20 amino acids. The CDR3 DNA follows: TGTGCCAGCAGCCCTACCGAACTCCTCAGGCTGGGTTACCTCTCAGATACGCAGTATTTT. Translation gives CASSPTELLRLGYLSDTQYF.

This clonotype has just a few counts. The rearrangement uses TRBV5-4 and TRBJ2-7; 7 nucleotides match TRBD2. The CDR3 spans 16 residues. Germline CDR1 reads SGHNT; CDR2 reads YYREEE (reference sequence). With 1 base clipped from V and 0 bases from J, the junction kept 7 bases outside the gene matches. The CDR3 region is CASSLNTGRFSYEQYF. Here the CDR3 DNA reads TGTGCCAGCAGCTTGAATACCGGGAGGTTCTCCTACGAGCAGTACTTC.

The chain is built from TRBV30 and TRBJ1-2; 7 bases match TRBD1. Germline CDR1 reads GTSNPN; CDR2 reads SVGIG (reference sequence). The CDR3 is 14 residues long. Losses at the gene ends were 2 bases for V and 2 bases for J; bases not matched to a gene: 5. CDR3 DNA sequence: TGTGCCTGGAGTTCGGGACAGATCAACTATGGCTACACCTTC. This codes for CAWSSGQINYGYTF.

There are many counts of this clonotype. This chain uses TRBV29-1 with TRBJ2-3; D gene ambiguous. The V gene lost 3 bases and the J gene lost 4 bases, with 2 bases spanning the gap. This CDR3 has 10 residues. Germline lookup yields CDR1 SQVTM and CDR2 ANQGSEA. CDR3 sequence reads: CSVDSDTQYF. DNA of the CDR3: TGCAGCGTTGATTCAGATACGCAGTATTTT.

This clonotype came up many times. The rearrangement joins TRBV5-1 to TRBJ2-7; D remains unclear. Trimming took 0 bases from V and 0 from J, leaving 16 bases between them. Germline CDR1 SGHRS, CDR2 YFSETQ. The CDR3 has 17 residues. CDR3 loop: CASSLAFIRPGSYEQYF. The CDR3 DNA is TGCGCCAGCAGCTTGGCCTTCATCCGTCCGGGCTCCTACGAGCAGTACTTC.

Many counts were recorded for this clonotype. The chain combines TRBV28 with TRBJ2-7, with TRBD1 identical over 9 bases. This CDR3 is 13 amino acids long. The trim removed 8 bases at V and 7 bases at J, leaving 9 bases unmatched. From germline, CDR1 is MDHEN and CDR2 SYDVKM. This CDR3 reads CASRTGGPGEQYF. The CDR3 DNA follows: TGTGCCAGCCGCACAGGGGGCCCTGGGGAGCAGTACTTC.

The rearrangement links TRBV5-1 to TRBJ2-7; D ambiguous. With 0 bases removed from V and 2 bases from J, the gap between germline ends came to 12 bases. Germline V gene lookup returns CDR1 SGHRS and CDR2 YFSETQ. This CDR3 comprises 15 residues. The CDR3 reads CASSLVGQDAYEQYF. The CDR3 bases are TGCGCCAGCAGCTTGGTAGGGCAGGATGCCTACGAGCAGTACTTC.

This clonotype was recorded at least ten times. CDR3 sequence (DNA): TGTGCCAGCAGTCCCGGGACACCGAGGAACTATGGCTACACCTTC. Protein sequence: CASSPGTPRNYGYTF. The J gene is TRBJ1-2, the V gene TRBV28; D possibly corresponds to TRBD1 (6 bases). Between the trimmed V and J ends, which lost 5 bases and 2 bases, there was a span of 15 bases. The CDR3 consists of 15 residues. In germline, CDR1 is MDHEN, CDR2 SYDVKM.

This clonotype has a count of ten or more. The chain joins TRBV28 to TRBJ1-6; D call uncertain. The CDR3 length is 14 residues. V gave up 3 bases and J gave up 6 bases, with 9 bases separating them. Germline CDR1 and CDR2: MDHEN and SYDVKM. Written as DNA, the CDR3 is TGTGCCAGCAGTTTGAGGCATCTTAATTCACCCCTCCACTTT. It specifies CASSLRHLNSPLHF. Variable domain in full (rest from reference TRBV28 and TRBJ1-6): DVKVTQSSRYLVKRTGEKVFLECVQDMDHENMFWYRQDPGLGLRLIYFSYDVKMKEKGDIPEGYSVSREKKERFSLILESASTNQTSMYLCASSLRHLNSPLHFGNGTRLTVT.

This clonotype was observed many times. The chain has TRBV18 and TRBJ2-7; D unresolved. This CDR3 spans 14 amino acids. The V gene's germline CDR1 is KGHSH and CDR2 LQKENI. V dropped 2 bases and J dropped 2 bases, with 10 bases sitting between them. The CDR3 loop reads CASSPLDRAYEQYF. The CDR3 DNA sequence: TGTGCCAGCTCACCATTGGACCGGGCCTACGAGCAGTACTTC.

This clonotype showed up many times. The rearrangement uses TRBV20-1 and TRBJ2-7; D remains unclear. The CDR3 loop spans 13 amino acids. V lost 0 bases and J 2 bases, leaving 8 bases between the germline ends. The germline V gene encodes CDR1 DFQATT and CDR2 SNEGSKA (reference sequence). The CDR3, as DNA: TGCAGTGCTAGAGAAGGAGTGACCTACGAGCAGTACTTC. Encoded protein: CSAREGVTYEQYF.

V is TRBV7-2 and J is TRBJ2-1, with 10 nucleotides matching TRBD2. This CDR3 contains 15 residues. Losses at the gene ends were 5 bases for V and 8 bases for J; bases not matched to a gene: 9. Germline V gene lookup returns CDR1 SGHTA and CDR2 FQGNSA. CDR3 residues: CASSRRGSGRYEQFF. CDR3 DNA sequence: TGTGCCAGCAGCCGCCGGGGTAGCGGGAGGTATGAGCAGTTCTTC.

This clonotype was seen ten or more times. The CDR3 here is CASSPSTGGRSPLHF. The CDR3 nucleotides are TGTGCCAGCAGTCCCTCGACAGGGGGGCGATCACCCCTCCACTTT. This rearrangement joins TRBV12-3 or TRBV12-4 to TRBJ1-6, with 9 bases matching TRBD1. The CDR3 sequence is 15 residues long. Trimming removed 5 bases from V and 10 bases from J; junction bases left unmatched: 9.

Ten or more counts support this clonotype. The V call is TRBV6-1, the J call TRBJ2-1; D gene uncertain. The CDR3 runs 15 residues. Germline V lookup: CDR1 MNHNS, CDR2 SASEGT. The germline V and J ends were trimmed by 4 bases and 3 bases, with 13 bases remaining between them. The CDR3 sequence is CASSGDLSGYNEQFF. The CDR3 bases are TGTGCCAGCAGTGGAGACCTTTCGGGCTACAATGAGCAGTTCTTC.

This clonotype has a count of ten or more. The chain is built from TRBV28 and TRBJ1-4; D is uncertain. This CDR3 is built from 12 residues. Germline loops: CDR1 MDHEN, CDR2 SYDVKM. V gave up 3 bases and J gave up 7 bases, with 6 bases separating them. The CDR3 sequence: CASSLTGEKLFF. In DNA form, the CDR3 reads TGTGCCAGCAGTTTGACGGGTGAAAAACTGTTTTTT.

This clonotype was seen many times. The chain couples TRBV6-1 to TRBJ1-1, with TRBD1 matching over 8 bases. The CDR3 runs to 15 residues. Looked up from germline, CDR1 is MNHNS and CDR2 is SASEGT. V trimming: 5 bases; J trimming: 4 bases; junction bases outside the gene matches: 9. The CDR3 nucleotides read TGTGCCAGCAGTCGCCTCTTAACAGGGGGCACTGAAGCTTTCTTT. As protein: CASSRLLTGGTEAFF.